This is a list of T cell receptor beta chains from one sample in a study of blood T cell repertoires in COVID-19. Only in-frame clones appear in the TCRdb table, and some are missing; sequencing was by immunoSEQ multiplex PCR. The sample carries 250,000 to 350,000 clones, about 92% recorded once. The material sequenced was PBMCs or T cells enriched from blood (not recorded which). Every receptor here comes from a woman aged 25 to 39 who had recovered from COVID-19. Both conserved end residues are part of each CDR3. The D gene is left open where the match is weak. A row's size may be missing; if present it is once, few, many or a size class.

clone size: -; V gene: TRBV27; D gene: -; J gene: TRBJ2-6; CDR3 DNA: TGTGCCAGCAGTTATGGCGGCTCTGGGGCCAACGTCCTGACTTTC; CDR3 protein: CASSYGGSGANVLTF
clone size: -; V gene: TRBV5-1; D gene: TRBD1; J gene: TRBJ2-5; CDR3 DNA: TGCGCCAGCAGCTTGGAGTCTAGTGACAGGGGTCAGACCCAGTACTTC; CDR3 protein: CASSLESSDRGQTQYF
clone size: -; V gene: TRBV7-9; D gene: TRBD2; J gene: TRBJ2-5; CDR3 DNA: TGTGCCAGCAGCCCCGCCGGGAGGGGCGGGGAGACCCAGTACTTC; CDR3 protein: CASSPAGRGGETQYF
clone size: -; V gene: TRBV28; D gene: TRBD2; J gene: TRBJ2-7; CDR3 DNA: TGTGCCAGCAGTCTGGGAATAGCGGGAGTTCGGGACGAGCAGTACTTC; CDR3 protein: CASSLGIAGVRDEQYF
clone size: -; V gene: TRBV10-3; D gene: -; J gene: TRBJ1-6; CDR3 DNA: TGTGCCATCAATCCAGGGGAGAATTCACCCCTCCACTTT; CDR3 protein: CAINPGENSPLHF
clone size: -; V gene: TRBV7-2; D gene: TRBD1; J gene: TRBJ1-1; CDR3 DNA: TGTGCCAGCAGCCTCAATGGACAGGCAACTGAAGCTTTCTTT; CDR3 protein: CASSLNGQATEAFF
clone size: -; V gene: TRBV28; D gene: -; J gene: TRBJ1-5; CDR3 DNA: TGTGCCAGCAGTTTACCACAGGGTAGGCAGCCCCAGCATTTT; CDR3 protein: CASSLPQGRQPQHF
clone size: -; V gene: TRBV24-1; D gene: TRBD1; J gene: TRBJ1-4; CDR3 DNA: TGTGCCACCAGTGATCAGGGGGCTAGTGAAAAACTGTTTTTT; CDR3 protein: CATSDQGASEKLFF
clone size: few; V gene: TRBV28; D gene: -; J gene: TRBJ1-1; CDR3 DNA: TGTGCGGTGGCGGTGAACACTGAAGCTTTCTTT; CDR3 protein: CAVAVNTEAFF
clone size: -; V gene: TRBV6-2/TRBV6-3; D gene: TRBD2; J gene: TRBJ2-3; CDR3 DNA: TGTGCCAGCAGCACCCTAGCGGGGCCCGCAGATACGCAGTATTTT; CDR3 protein: CASSTLAGPADTQYF
clone size: -; V gene: TRBV7-2; D gene: TRBD1; J gene: TRBJ1-5; CDR3 DNA: TGTGCCAGCAGCCCGCGGACAGGGTTCCATCAGCCCCAGCATTTT; CDR3 protein: CASSPRTGFHQPQHF
clone size: -; V gene: TRBV21-1; D gene: -; J gene: TRBJ2-1; CDR3 DNA: TGTGCCAGCAGCCGACCTCCAGGGACTAGCCTCTACAATGAGCAGTTCTTC; CDR3 protein: CASSRPPGTSLYNEQFF
clone size: -; V gene: TRBV5-5; D gene: -; J gene: TRBJ2-1; CDR3 DNA: TGTGCCAGCAGCCCCCAGGGCTACAATGAGCAGTTCTTC; CDR3 protein: CASSPQGYNEQFF
clone size: -; V gene: TRBV11-2; D gene: TRBD1; J gene: TRBJ1-3; CDR3 DNA: TGTGCCAGCAGCCTCCCTGGGACAGGCTCTGGAAACACCATATATTTT; CDR3 protein: CASSLPGTGSGNTIYF
clone size: -; V gene: TRBV7-8; D gene: TRBD2; J gene: TRBJ2-7; CDR3 DNA: TGTGCCAGCAGCTTAGCCCCGTTTAGCGGGGGTTCCTCCTACGAGCAGTACTTC; CDR3 protein: CASSLAPFSGGSSYEQYF
clone size: -; V gene: TRBV5-6; D gene: -; J gene: TRBJ2-2; CDR3 DNA: TGTGCCAGCAGCTTGGTGGGCAGTTTAATGGCCGGGGAGCTGTTTTTT; CDR3 protein: CASSLVGSLMAGELFF
clone size: -; V gene: TRBV24-1; D gene: TRBD2; J gene: TRBJ2-5; CDR3 DNA: TGTGCCACCAGTGATTCAGTAGCGGGGGCTGGGGAGACCCAGTACTTC; CDR3 protein: CATSDSVAGAGETQYF
clone size: -; V gene: TRBV4-3; D gene: TRBD2; J gene: TRBJ2-5; CDR3 DNA: TGCGCCAGCAGCCAAGATTGGGGAGGGGCGGGAGAGACCCAGTACTTC; CDR3 protein: CASSQDWGGAGETQYF
clone size: -; V gene: TRBV24-1; D gene: TRBD2; J gene: TRBJ2-1; CDR3 DNA: TGTGCCACCAGTGATCCGGACAGGGACGGAAGCGGGAGGGCGTACAATGAGCAGTTCTTC; CDR3 protein: CATSDPDRDGSGRAYNEQFF
clone size: -; V gene: TRBV4-3; D gene: -; J gene: TRBJ2-1; CDR3 DNA: TGCGCCAGCAGCCAAGATCGTGGGGGGGAGCAGTTCTTC; CDR3 protein: CASSQDRGGEQFF
clone size: -; V gene: TRBV4-2; D gene: -; J gene: TRBJ1-1; CDR3 DNA: TGTGCCAGCAGCCAAGATCTACTGAACACTGAAGCTTTCTTT; CDR3 protein: CASSQDLLNTEAFF
clone size: once; V gene: TRBV20-1; D gene: TRBD2; J gene: TRBJ2-5; CDR3 DNA: TGCAGTGCTAGTCTGGCTAGCGGGGGCGAGAGCCAGTACTTC; CDR3 protein: CSASLASGGESQYF
clone size: -; V gene: TRBV6-5; D gene: TRBD2; J gene: TRBJ2-1; CDR3 DNA: TGTGCCAGCGGAACCGGGACTAGCGGCTACAATGAGCAGTTCTTC; CDR3 protein: CASGTGTSGYNEQFF
clone size: -; V gene: TRBV2; D gene: TRBD1; J gene: TRBJ1-2; CDR3 DNA: TGTGCCAGCAGCCCGGGACAGGGCGTTGACTATGGCTACACCTTC; CDR3 protein: CASSPGQGVDYGYTF
clone size: once; V gene: TRBV28; D gene: TRBD1; J gene: TRBJ1-5; CDR3 DNA: TGTGCCAGCAGTACCCCGGGACAGGGGGAAAATCAGCCCCAGCATTTT; CDR3 protein: CASSTPGQGENQPQHF
clone size: -; V gene: TRBV7-2; D gene: -; J gene: TRBJ2-2; CDR3 DNA: TGTGCCAGCAGCCCGATGAGAGACACCGGGGAGCTGTTTTTT; CDR3 protein: CASSPMRDTGELFF
clone size: -; V gene: TRBV5-1; D gene: -; J gene: TRBJ2-1; CDR3 DNA: TGCGCCAGCAGCTTGGATGGGAGCTCCTACAATGAGCAGTTCTTC; CDR3 protein: CASSLDGSSYNEQFF
clone size: -; V gene: TRBV18; D gene: -; J gene: TRBJ1-1; CDR3 DNA: TGTGCCAGCTCACCACCGTTGGACAGTCTTCGGGTGCACGCTTTCTTT; CDR3 protein: CASSPPLDSLRVHAFF
clone size: -; V gene: TRBV27; D gene: TRBD1; J gene: TRBJ2-3; CDR3 DNA: TGTGCCAGCAGTTTAGGGGGACAGGATACGCAGTATTTT; CDR3 protein: CASSLGGQDTQYF
clone size: -; V gene: TRBV6-5; D gene: -; J gene: TRBJ2-5; CDR3 DNA: TGTGCCAGCAGTTCGCGATTAACTAGATCAGAGACCCAGTACTTC; CDR3 protein: CASSSRLTRSETQYF
clone size: -; V gene: TRBV21-1; D gene: -; J gene: TRBJ1-5; CDR3 DNA: TGTGCCAGCAGCATCCACGACGGGACAGCTTATAGCAATCAGCCCCAGCATTTT; CDR3 protein: CASSIHDGTAYSNQPQHF
clone size: -; V gene: TRBV25-1; D gene: TRBD2; J gene: TRBJ2-7; CDR3 DNA: TGTGCCAGCAGTGACCCCAGACTAGCGGCCTACGAGCAGTACTTC; CDR3 protein: CASSDPRLAAYEQYF
clone size: -; V gene: TRBV19; D gene: TRBD1; J gene: TRBJ2-1; CDR3 DNA: TGTGCCAGTAGTGCCGGGACAGGGGCTAACAATGAGCAGTTCTTC; CDR3 protein: CASSAGTGANNEQFF
clone size: -; V gene: TRBV4-2; D gene: -; J gene: TRBJ1-4; CDR3 DNA: TGTGCCAGCAGCCAAGATAGGGGACTAGTCGAAAAACTGTTTTTT; CDR3 protein: CASSQDRGLVEKLFF
clone size: -; V gene: TRBV9; D gene: -; J gene: TRBJ2-1; CDR3 DNA: TGTGCCAGCAGCCACATTGGTCCCCCCAATGAGCAGTTCTTC; CDR3 protein: CASSHIGPPNEQFF
clone size: -; V gene: TRBV10-3; D gene: -; J gene: TRBJ1-1; CDR3 DNA: TGTGCCATCAGTGAGGAACAGGCAGCTTTCTTT; CDR3 protein: CAISEEQAAFF
clone size: -; V gene: TRBV11-3; D gene: -; J gene: TRBJ1-3; CDR3 DNA: TGTGCCAGCAGCCGAGGTGGAGCTGGAAACACCATATATTTT; CDR3 protein: CASSRGGAGNTIYF
clone size: -; V gene: TRBV5-1; D gene: TRBD1; J gene: TRBJ2-1; CDR3 DNA: TGCGCCAGCAGCCCACAGGGGGCGGTTTACAATGAGCAGTTCTTC; CDR3 protein: CASSPQGAVYNEQFF
clone size: -; V gene: TRBV13; D gene: -; J gene: TRBJ2-1; CDR3 DNA: TGTGCCAGCAGCTTAGTTCAGGGCACATACAATGAGCAGTTCTTC; CDR3 protein: CASSLVQGTYNEQFF
clone size: -; V gene: TRBV28; D gene: TRBD1; J gene: TRBJ1-1; CDR3 DNA: TGTGCCAGCAGTTTACGCCCGGGACAGATAAAGAACACTGAAGCTTTCTTT; CDR3 protein: CASSLRPGQIKNTEAFF
clone size: once; V gene: TRBV28; D gene: TRBD2; J gene: TRBJ2-1; CDR3 DNA: TGTGCCAGCAGTTTTGGGCCGGGAGGGCTCCCGAATGAGCAGTTCTTC; CDR3 protein: CASSFGPGGLPNEQFF
clone size: -; V gene: TRBV4-1; D gene: -; J gene: TRBJ2-7; CDR3 DNA: TGCGCCAGCAGCCAAGATGTAAGCGGAATCCCCTACGAGCAGTACTTC; CDR3 protein: CASSQDVSGIPYEQYF
clone size: -; V gene: TRBV11-2; D gene: -; J gene: TRBJ2-7; CDR3 DNA: TGTGCCAGCAGCCCAATCCGGGGGGCGGTCGAGCAGTACTTC; CDR3 protein: CASSPIRGAVEQYF
clone size: -; V gene: TRBV18; D gene: -; J gene: TRBJ1-2; CDR3 DNA: TGTGCCAGCTCACCCGCAGATGGAGTTGGCTACACCTTC; CDR3 protein: CASSPADGVGYTF
clone size: -; V gene: TRBV28; D gene: -; J gene: TRBJ1-5; CDR3 DNA: TGTGCCAGCGCCCTCCCCGTCGGGGCGGGAACCCTTCATCAGCCCCAGCATTTT; CDR3 protein: CASALPVGAGTLHQPQHF
clone size: -; V gene: TRBV7-3; D gene: TRBD1; J gene: TRBJ1-6; CDR3 DNA: TGTGCCAGCAGCTTAATGGGGACAGCTAATTCACCCCTCCACTTT; CDR3 protein: CASSLMGTANSPLHF
clone size: -; V gene: TRBV7-6; D gene: -; J gene: TRBJ2-7; CDR3 DNA: TGTGCCAGCAGCTTAGGAGGGAGGTACGAGCAGTACTTC; CDR3 protein: CASSLGGRYEQYF
clone size: once; V gene: TRBV6-4; D gene: -; J gene: TRBJ2-3; CDR3 DNA: TGTGCCAGCAGTGAAAGGACACCCTCCGATACGCAGTATTTT; CDR3 protein: CASSERTPSDTQYF
clone size: -; V gene: TRBV11-2; D gene: -; J gene: TRBJ2-1; CDR3 DNA: TGTGCCAGCAGCCCCTCCAGTCGTTATAATGAGCAGTTCTTC; CDR3 protein: CASSPSSRYNEQFF
clone size: -; V gene: TRBV12-3/TRBV12-4; D gene: -; J gene: TRBJ1-2; CDR3 DNA: TGTGCCAGCAGTTCCCCCCGTTATGGCTACACCTTC; CDR3 protein: CASSSPRYGYTF
clone size: -; V gene: TRBV6-5; D gene: TRBD1; J gene: TRBJ1-2; CDR3 DNA: TGTGCCAGCGCCGGCCGGGACAGGGGTTTCTATGGCTACACCTTC; CDR3 protein: CASAGRDRGFYGYTF
clone size: -; V gene: TRBV7-3; D gene: -; J gene: TRBJ2-3; CDR3 DNA: TGTGCCAGCAGCTTAAGAGGGAAAAGCACAGATACGCAGTATTTT; CDR3 protein: CASSLRGKSTDTQYF